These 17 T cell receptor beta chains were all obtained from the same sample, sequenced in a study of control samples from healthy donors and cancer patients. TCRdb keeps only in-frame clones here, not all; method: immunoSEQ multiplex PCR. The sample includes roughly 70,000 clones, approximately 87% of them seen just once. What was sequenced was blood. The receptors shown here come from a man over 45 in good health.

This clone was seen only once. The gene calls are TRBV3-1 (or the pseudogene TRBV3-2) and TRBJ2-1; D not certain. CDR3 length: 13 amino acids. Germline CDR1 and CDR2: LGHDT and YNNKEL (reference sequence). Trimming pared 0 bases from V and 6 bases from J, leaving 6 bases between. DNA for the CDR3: TGTGCCAGCAGCCAAGATATAGGCAATGAGCAGTTCTTC. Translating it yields CASSQDIGNEQFF.

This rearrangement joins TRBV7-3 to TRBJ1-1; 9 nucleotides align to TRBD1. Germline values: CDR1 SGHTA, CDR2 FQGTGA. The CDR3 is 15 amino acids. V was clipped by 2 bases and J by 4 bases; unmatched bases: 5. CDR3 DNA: TGTGCCAGCAGCTTAGGGACAGGGCATAGCACTGAAGCTTTCTTT. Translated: CASSLGTGHSTEAFF. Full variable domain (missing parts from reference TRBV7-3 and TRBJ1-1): GAGVSQTPSNKVTEKGKYVELRCDPISGHTALYWYRQSLGQGPEFLIYFQGTGAADDSGLPNDRFFAVRPEGSVSTLKIQRTERGDSAVYLCASSLGTGHSTEAFFGQGTRLTVV.

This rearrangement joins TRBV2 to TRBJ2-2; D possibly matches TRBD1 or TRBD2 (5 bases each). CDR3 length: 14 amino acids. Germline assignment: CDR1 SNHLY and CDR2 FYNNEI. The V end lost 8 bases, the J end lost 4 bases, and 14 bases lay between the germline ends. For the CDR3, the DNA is TGTGCCAGCGTCGGGACGGACCTCACCGGGGAGCTGTTTTTT. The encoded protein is CASVGTDLTGELFF.

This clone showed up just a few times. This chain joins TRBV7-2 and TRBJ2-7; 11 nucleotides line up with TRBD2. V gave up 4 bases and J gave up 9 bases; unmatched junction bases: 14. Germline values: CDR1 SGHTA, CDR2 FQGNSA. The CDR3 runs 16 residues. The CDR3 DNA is TGTGCCAGCAGCTCCGTTTCCGGAACTAGCGGGAGATTGCAGTACTTC. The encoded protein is CASSSVSGTSGRLQYF. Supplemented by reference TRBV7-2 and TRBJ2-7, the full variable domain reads GAGVSQSPSNKVTEKGKDVELRCDPISGHTALYWYRQSLGQGLEFLIYFQGNSAPDKSGLPSDRFSAERTGGSVSTLTIQRTQQEDSAVYLCASSSVSGTSGRLQYFGPGTRLTVT.

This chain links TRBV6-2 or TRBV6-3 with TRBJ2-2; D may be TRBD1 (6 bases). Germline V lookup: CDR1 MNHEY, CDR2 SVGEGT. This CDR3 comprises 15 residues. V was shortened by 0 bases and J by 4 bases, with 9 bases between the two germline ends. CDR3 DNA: TGTGCCAGCAGTTACTCCCCAGGGGTCACCGGGGAGCTGTTTTTT. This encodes CASSYSPGVTGELFF.

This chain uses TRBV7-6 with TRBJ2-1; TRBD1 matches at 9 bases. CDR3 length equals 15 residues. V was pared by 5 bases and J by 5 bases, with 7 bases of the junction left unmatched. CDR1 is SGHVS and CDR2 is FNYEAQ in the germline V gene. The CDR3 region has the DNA TGTGCCAGCAGCCAAGACGGACAGGGGCACAATGAGCAGTTCTTC. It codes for CASSQDGQGHNEQFF.

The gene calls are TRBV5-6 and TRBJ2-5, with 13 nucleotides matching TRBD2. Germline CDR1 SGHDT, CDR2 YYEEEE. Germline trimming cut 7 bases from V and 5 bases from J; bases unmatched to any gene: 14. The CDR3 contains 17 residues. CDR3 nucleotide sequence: TGTGCCAGCTCCTTTGGACTAGCGGGAGCAGGGGGGGAGACCCAGTACTTC. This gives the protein CASSFGLAGAGGETQYF.

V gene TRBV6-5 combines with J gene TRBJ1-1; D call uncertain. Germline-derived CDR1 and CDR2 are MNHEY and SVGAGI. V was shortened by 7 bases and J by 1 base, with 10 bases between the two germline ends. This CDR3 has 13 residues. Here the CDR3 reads CASIPTENTEAFF. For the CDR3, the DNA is TGTGCCAGCATTCCCACAGAGAACACTGAAGCTTTCTTT.

DNA of the CDR3: TGTGCCAGCAGCTTAGAGGGGAAGCGAGATACGCAGTATTTT. Amino acids: CASSLEGKRDTQYF. V is TRBV7-2 and J is TRBJ2-3; the D gene is possibly TRBD1 (5 bases). The V gene lost 1 base and the J gene lost 5 bases, with 10 bases spanning the gap. The CDR3 extends over 14 amino acids. Germline lookup yields CDR1 SGHTA and CDR2 FQGNSA.

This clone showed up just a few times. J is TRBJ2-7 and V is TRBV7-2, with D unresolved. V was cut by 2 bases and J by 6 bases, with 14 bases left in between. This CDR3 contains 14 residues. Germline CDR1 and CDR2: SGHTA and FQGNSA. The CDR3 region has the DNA TGTGCCAGCAGCTTAAAGTGGGCACCGGCCGAGCAGTACTTC. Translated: CASSLKWAPAEQYF.

This CDR3 is CASRSGFYGYTF. CDR3 DNA sequence: TGTGCCAGCAGGTCGGGGTTCTATGGCTACACCTTC. J is TRBJ1-2 and V is TRBV7-2; D gene uncertain. CDR3 size: 12 residues. V dropped 6 bases and J dropped 4 bases, with 9 bases sitting between them. Germline values: CDR1 SGHTA, CDR2 FQGNSA. Together with reference TRBV7-2 and TRBJ1-2, the CDR3 gives the full variable domain: GAGVSQSPSNKVTEKGKDVELRCDPISGHTALYWYRQSLGQGLEFLIYFQGNSAPDKSGLPSDRFSAERTGGSVSTLTIQRTQQEDSAVYLCASRSGFYGYTFGSGTRLTVV.

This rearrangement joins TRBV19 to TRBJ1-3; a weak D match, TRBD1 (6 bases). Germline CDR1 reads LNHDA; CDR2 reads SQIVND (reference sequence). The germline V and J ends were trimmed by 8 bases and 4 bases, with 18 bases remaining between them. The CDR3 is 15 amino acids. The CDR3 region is CASSTYQGSGNTIYF. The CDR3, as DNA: TGTGCCAGTTCAACCTATCAGGGGTCGGGAAACACCATATATTTT.

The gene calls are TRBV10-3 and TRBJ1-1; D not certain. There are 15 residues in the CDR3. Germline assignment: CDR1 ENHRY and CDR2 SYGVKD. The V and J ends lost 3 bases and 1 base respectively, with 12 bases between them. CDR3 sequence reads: CAISDPAEWNTEAFF. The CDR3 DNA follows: TGTGCCATCAGTGACCCCGCGGAATGGAACACTGAAGCTTTCTTT.

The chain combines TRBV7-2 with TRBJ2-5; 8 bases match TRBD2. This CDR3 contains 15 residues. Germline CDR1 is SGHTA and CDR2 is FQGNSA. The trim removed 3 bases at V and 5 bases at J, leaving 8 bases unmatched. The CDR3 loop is CASSFSGTREETQYF. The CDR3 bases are TGTGCCAGCAGCTTTTCCGGGACTAGGGAGGAGACCCAGTACTTC. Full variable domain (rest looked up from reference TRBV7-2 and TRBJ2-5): GAGVSQSPSNKVTEKGKDVELRCDPISGHTALYWYRQSLGQGLEFLIYFQGNSAPDKSGLPSDRFSAERTGGSVSTLTIQRTQQEDSAVYLCASSFSGTREETQYFGPGTRLLVL.

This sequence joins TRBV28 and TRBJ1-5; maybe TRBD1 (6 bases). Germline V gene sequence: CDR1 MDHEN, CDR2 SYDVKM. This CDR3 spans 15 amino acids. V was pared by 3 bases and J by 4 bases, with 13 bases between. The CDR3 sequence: CASSFKYRENQPQHF. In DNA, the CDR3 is TGTGCCAGCAGTTTCAAATACAGGGAGAATCAGCCCCAGCATTTT.

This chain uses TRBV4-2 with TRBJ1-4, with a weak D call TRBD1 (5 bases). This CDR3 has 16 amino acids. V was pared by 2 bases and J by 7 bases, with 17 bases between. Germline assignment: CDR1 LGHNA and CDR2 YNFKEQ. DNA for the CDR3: TGTGCCAGCAGCCAAAGCCCCGGCAGGGTAGGTGAAAAACTGTTTTTT. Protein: CASSQSPGRVGEKLFF.

Here the CDR3 reads CASSQAGRTGELFF. The DNA of the CDR3 is TGTGCCAGCAGCCAGGCGGGACGGACCGGGGAGCTGTTTTTT. This chain joins TRBV3-1 (or the pseudogene TRBV3-2) and TRBJ2-2, with D perhaps matching TRBD2 (6 bases). The V end was cut by 3 bases, the J end by 5 bases, with 10 bases between. The germline CDR1 and CDR2 sequences are LGHDT and YNNKEL (reference sequence). The CDR3 length is 14 residues.